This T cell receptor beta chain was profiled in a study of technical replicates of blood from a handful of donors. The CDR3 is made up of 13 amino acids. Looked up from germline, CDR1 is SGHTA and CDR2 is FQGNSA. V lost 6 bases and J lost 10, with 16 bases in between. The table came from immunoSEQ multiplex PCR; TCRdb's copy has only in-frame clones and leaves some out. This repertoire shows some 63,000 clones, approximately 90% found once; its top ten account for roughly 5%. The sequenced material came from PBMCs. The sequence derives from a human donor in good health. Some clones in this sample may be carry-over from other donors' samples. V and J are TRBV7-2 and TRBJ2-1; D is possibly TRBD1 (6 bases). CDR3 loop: CASRTGQSGEQFF. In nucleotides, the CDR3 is TGTGCCAGCAGGACAGGCCAGTCCGGGGAGCAGTTCTTC.